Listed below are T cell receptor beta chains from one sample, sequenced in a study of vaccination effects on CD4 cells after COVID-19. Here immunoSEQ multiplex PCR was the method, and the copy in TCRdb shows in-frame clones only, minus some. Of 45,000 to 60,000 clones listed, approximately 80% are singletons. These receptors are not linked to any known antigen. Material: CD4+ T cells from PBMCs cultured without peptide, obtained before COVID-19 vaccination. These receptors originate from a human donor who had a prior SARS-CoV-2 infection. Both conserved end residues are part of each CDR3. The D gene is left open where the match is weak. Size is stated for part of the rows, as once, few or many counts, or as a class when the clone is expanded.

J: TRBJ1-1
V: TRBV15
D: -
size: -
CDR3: CATSRDWAEVVAFF
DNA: TGTGCCACCAGCAGAGATTGGGCCGAGGTAGTAGCTTTCTTT

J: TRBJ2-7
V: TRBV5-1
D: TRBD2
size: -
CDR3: CASSPGGLSYEQYF
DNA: TGCGCCAGCAGCCCGGGGGGGCTCTCCTACGAGCAGTACTTC

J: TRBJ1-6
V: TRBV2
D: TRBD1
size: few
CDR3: CASSWTGDNSPLHF
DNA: TGTGCCAGCAGCTGGACAGGAGATAATTCACCCCTCCACTTT

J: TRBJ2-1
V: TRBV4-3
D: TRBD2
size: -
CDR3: CASSVRLAGATGVNEQFF
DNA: TGCGCCAGCAGCGTGCGACTAGCGGGAGCTACCGGGGTCAATGAGCAGTTCTTC

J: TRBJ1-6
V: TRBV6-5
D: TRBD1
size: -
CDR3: CASSYGTGLYNSPLHF
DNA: TGTGCCAGCAGTTACGGGACAGGCCTCTATAATTCACCCCTCCACTTT

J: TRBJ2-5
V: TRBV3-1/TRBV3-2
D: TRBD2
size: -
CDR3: CASGGDLSSSWTQYF
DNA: TGTGCCTCCGGGGGGGACTTATCCTCAAGTTGGACCCAGTACTTC

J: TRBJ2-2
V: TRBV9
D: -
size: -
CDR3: CASSVSSYGGTGELFF
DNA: TGTGCCAGCAGCGTATCCTCGTATGGGGGCACCGGGGAGCTGTTTTTT

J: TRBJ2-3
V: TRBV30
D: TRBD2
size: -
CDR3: CAWSELAGVSDTQYF
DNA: TGTGCCTGGAGTGAGCTAGCGGGAGTTTCAGATACGCAGTATTTT

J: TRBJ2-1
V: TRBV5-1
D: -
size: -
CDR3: CASSLRAGSSYNEQFF
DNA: TGCGCCAGCAGCTTGAGGGCGGGGTCCTCCTACAATGAGCAGTTCTTC

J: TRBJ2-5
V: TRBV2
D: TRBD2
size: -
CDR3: CASSEALAANQETQYF
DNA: TGTGCCAGCAGTGAAGCGCTAGCGGCTAACCAAGAGACCCAGTACTTC

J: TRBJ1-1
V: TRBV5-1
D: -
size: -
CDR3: CASSGYRDKTEAFF
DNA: TGCGCCAGCAGCGGATACAGGGATAAAACTGAAGCTTTCTTT

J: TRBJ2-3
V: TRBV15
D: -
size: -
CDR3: CATSKGGSTDTQYF
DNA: TGTGCCACCAGCAAAGGGGGAAGCACAGATACGCAGTATTTT

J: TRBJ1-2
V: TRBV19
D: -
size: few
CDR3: CASSWGNYGYTF
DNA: TGTGCCAGTAGTTGGGGGAACTATGGCTACACCTTC

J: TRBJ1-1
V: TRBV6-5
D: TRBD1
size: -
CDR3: CASRGQLYTEAFF
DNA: TGTGCCAGCAGGGGACAGTTATACACTGAAGCTTTCTTT

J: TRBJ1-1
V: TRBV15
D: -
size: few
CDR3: CATSRAKGENTEAFF
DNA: TGTGCCACCAGCAGAGCTAAAGGGGAGAACACTGAAGCTTTCTTT

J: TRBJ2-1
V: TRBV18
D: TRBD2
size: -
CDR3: CASSLILGTSGNNEQFF
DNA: TGTGCCAGCTCCCTCATTCTCGGGACTAGCGGGAACAATGAGCAGTTCTTC

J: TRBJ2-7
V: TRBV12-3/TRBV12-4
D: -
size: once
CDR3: CASSLGGTLRQYF
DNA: TGTGCCAGCAGTTTAGGCGGGACGTTGAGGCAGTACTTC

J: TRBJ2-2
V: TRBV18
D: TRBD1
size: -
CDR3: CASSRPGQGATGELFF
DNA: TGTGCCAGCTCAAGGCCGGGACAGGGAGCCACCGGGGAGCTGTTTTTT

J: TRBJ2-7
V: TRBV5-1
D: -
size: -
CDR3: CASSLSSRAYEQYF
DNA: TGCGCCAGCAGCTTGAGTTCCAGGGCCTACGAGCAGTACTTC

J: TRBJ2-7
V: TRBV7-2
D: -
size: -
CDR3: CASSLFLASYEQYF
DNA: TGTGCCAGCAGCTTATTTTTAGCTTCCTACGAGCAGTACTTC

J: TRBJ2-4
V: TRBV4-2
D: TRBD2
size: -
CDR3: CASSRSSGGQNIQYF
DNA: TGTGCCAGCAGCCGCAGTAGCGGGGGTCAGAACATTCAGTACTTC

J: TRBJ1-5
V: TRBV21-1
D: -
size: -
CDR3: CASSKSGAPAVWWNQPQHF
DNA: TGTGCCAGCAGCAAGTCCGGGGCTCCAGCGGTGTGGTGGAATCAGCCCCAGCATTTT

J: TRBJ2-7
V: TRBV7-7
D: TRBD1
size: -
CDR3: CASSPGTGSFYEQYF
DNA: TGTGCTAGCAGCCCCGGGACAGGTTCCTTCTACGAGCAGTACTTC

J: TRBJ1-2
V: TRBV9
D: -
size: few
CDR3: CASSVAGNYGYTF
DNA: TGTGCCAGCAGCGTAGCGGGAAACTATGGCTACACCTTC

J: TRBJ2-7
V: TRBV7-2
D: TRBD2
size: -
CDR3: CASSSSGTSSYEQYF
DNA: TGTGCCAGCAGCTCTAGCGGGACGAGCTCCTACGAGCAGTACTTC

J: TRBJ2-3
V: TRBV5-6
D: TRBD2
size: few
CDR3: CASSRRVSGLITDTQYF
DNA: TGTGCCAGCAGCCGACGTGTTAGCGGGCTTATCACAGATACGCAGTATTTT

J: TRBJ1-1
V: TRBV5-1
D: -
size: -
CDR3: CASSIQPNLNTEAFF
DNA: TGCGCCAGCAGCATACAGCCAAACCTGAACACTGAAGCTTTCTTT

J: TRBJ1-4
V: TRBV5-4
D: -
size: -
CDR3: CASSNQGINEKLFF
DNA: TGTGCCAGCAGCAACCAGGGGATTAATGAAAAACTGTTTTTT

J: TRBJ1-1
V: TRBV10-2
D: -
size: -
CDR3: CASSEHGNTEAFF
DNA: TGCGCCAGCAGTGAACATGGGAACACTGAAGCTTTCTTT

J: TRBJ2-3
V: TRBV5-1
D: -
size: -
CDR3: CASRWGVGTQYF
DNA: TGCGCCAGCAGGTGGGGGGTCGGTACGCAGTATTTT

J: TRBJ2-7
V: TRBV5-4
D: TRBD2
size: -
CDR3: CASSPGTSGGTYEQYF
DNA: TGTGCCAGCAGCCCAGGGACTAGCGGGGGAACCTACGAGCAGTACTTC

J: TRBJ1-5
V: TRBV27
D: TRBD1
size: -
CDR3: CASSLTGQGGQPQHF
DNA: TGTGCCAGCAGTTTAACGGGGCAGGGGGGTCAGCCCCAGCATTTT

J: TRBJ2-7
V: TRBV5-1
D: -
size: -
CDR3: CASNDLRGYEQYF
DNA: TGCGCCAGCAACGACTTGCGGGGCTACGAGCAGTACTTC

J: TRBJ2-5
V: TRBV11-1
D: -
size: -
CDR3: CASSLQYQETQYF
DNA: TGTGCCAGCAGCTTACAGTACCAAGAGACCCAGTACTTC

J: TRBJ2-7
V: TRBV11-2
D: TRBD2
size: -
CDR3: CASSDGFGSGRPWGEQYF
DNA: TGTGCCAGCAGCGACGGGTTTGGGAGCGGGAGGCCTTGGGGCGAGCAGTACTTC

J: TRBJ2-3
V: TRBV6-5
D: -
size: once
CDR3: CASISPPSTDTQYF
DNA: TGTGCCAGCATCAGTCCCCCTTCCACAGATACGCAGTATTTT

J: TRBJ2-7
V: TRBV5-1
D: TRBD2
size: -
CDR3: CASSPLAGGTYEQYF
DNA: TGCGCCAGCAGCCCTTTAGCGGGGGGCACTTACGAGCAGTACTTC

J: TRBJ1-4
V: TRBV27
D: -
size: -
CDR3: CASSFSVATNEKLFF
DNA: TGTGCCAGCAGTTTCAGCGTTGCAACTAATGAAAAACTGTTTTTT

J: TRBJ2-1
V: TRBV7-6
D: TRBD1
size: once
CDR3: CASSAWYRGTHNEQFF
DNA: TGTGCCAGCAGCGCCTGGTACAGGGGTACCCACAATGAGCAGTTCTTC

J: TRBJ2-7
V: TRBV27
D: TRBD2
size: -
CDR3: CASSRGLAGGAGYEQYF
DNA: TGTGCCAGCAGCCGCGGACTAGCGGGGGGGGCGGGCTACGAGCAGTACTTC

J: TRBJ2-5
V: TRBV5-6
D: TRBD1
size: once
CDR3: CASSPAGTGGAETQYF
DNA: TGTGCCAGCAGCCCCGCCGGGACAGGGGGCGCTGAGACCCAGTACTTC

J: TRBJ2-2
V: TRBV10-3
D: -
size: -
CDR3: CAISERQGRGHTGELFF
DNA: TGTGCCATCAGTGAACGACAGGGGCGGGGGCACACCGGGGAGCTGTTTTTT

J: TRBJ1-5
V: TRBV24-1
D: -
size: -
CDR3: CATSDFREPGHYQPQHF
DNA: TGTGCCACCAGTGATTTTCGGGAACCGGGGCATTATCAGCCCCAGCATTTT

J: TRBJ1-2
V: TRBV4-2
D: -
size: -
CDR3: CASSPAEGRYHGYTF
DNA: TGTGCCAGCAGCCCGGCGGAGGGCAGGTATCATGGCTACACCTTC

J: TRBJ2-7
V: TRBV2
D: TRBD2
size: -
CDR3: CASRGLAGSYEQYF
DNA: TGTGCCAGCAGGGGACTAGCGGGTTCCTACGAGCAGTACTTC

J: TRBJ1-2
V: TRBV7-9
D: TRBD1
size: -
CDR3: CASSLGSQGTNYGYTF
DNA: TGTGCCAGCAGCTTAGGTTCACAGGGGACTAACTATGGCTACACCTTC

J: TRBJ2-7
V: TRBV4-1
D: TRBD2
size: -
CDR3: CASSQVFISGNSYEQYF
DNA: TGCGCCAGCAGCCAAGTTTTTATTAGCGGGAACTCCTACGAGCAGTACTTC

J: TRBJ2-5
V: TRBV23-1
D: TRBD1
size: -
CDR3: CASSQSRDRVETQYF
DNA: TGCGCCAGCAGTCAATCACGAGACAGGGTAGAGACCCAGTACTTC